This is a list of T cell receptor beta chains from one sample in a study of OX40 agonist ivuxolimab in advanced cancers. Here immunoSEQ multiplex PCR was the method, and the copy in TCRdb shows in-frame clones only, minus some. The sample lists tens of thousands of clones; approximately 89% were seen once. The sequenced sample was CD4+ or CD8+ T cells sorted from blood, obtained in a trial of the OX40 agonist ivuxolimab. These receptors all stem from an adult with an advanced solid tumor such as melanoma, head and neck, liver or kidney cancer. Both conserved end residues are part of each CDR3. Fields, in order: V gene, clone size, J gene, D gene, CDR3 DNA, CDR3 protein. The D gene is left open where the match is weak. Expanded clones are given a class, and other clones once, few, many or no size at all.

v_gene: TRBV29-1
abundance: once
j_gene: TRBJ1-2
d_gene: .
CDR3nt: TGCAGCGTTGTGGCCTCCCAGGAGTCCTATGGCTACACCTTC
CDR3aa: CSVVASQESYGYTF

v_gene: TRBV11-2
abundance: once
j_gene: TRBJ1-6
d_gene: .
CDR3nt: TGTGCCAGCAGCTTAGTTCAGAATTCACCCCTCCACTTT
CDR3aa: CASSLVQNSPLHF

v_gene: TRBV30
abundance: .
j_gene: TRBJ1-2
d_gene: .
CDR3nt: TGTGCCTGGACTAGGCCATTTTCATATGGCTACACCTTC
CDR3aa: CAWTRPFSYGYTF

v_gene: TRBV10-3
abundance: .
j_gene: TRBJ2-5
d_gene: .
CDR3nt: TGTGCCATCGGGGGGACGGTGGTCGGGGAGTCCCAGTACTTC
CDR3aa: CAIGGTVVGESQYF

v_gene: TRBV19
abundance: .
j_gene: TRBJ2-3
d_gene: .
CDR3nt: TGTGCCAGTAGCACGATTGTCCCAGGGTTGGGAGATACGCAGTATTTT
CDR3aa: CASSTIVPGLGDTQYF

v_gene: TRBV5-4
abundance: few
j_gene: TRBJ1-1
d_gene: .
CDR3nt: TGTGCCAGCACCCTGACAGGAAATCCCCTTGAAGCTTTCTTT
CDR3aa: CASTLTGNPLEAFF

v_gene: TRBV18
abundance: .
j_gene: TRBJ1-3
d_gene: .
CDR3nt: TGTGCCAGCTCACCACGAGGCCTCGCAGGATACACCATATATTTT
CDR3aa: CASSPRGLAGYTIYF

v_gene: TRBV10-1
abundance: .
j_gene: TRBJ2-3
d_gene: TRBD2
CDR3nt: TGCGCCAGCAGTAGCGGGGGGGCAGCAAATACGCAGTATTTT
CDR3aa: CASSSGGAANTQYF

v_gene: TRBV2
abundance: .
j_gene: TRBJ1-2
d_gene: .
CDR3nt: TGTGCCAGCAGCTCTTCATCTAACTATGGCTACACCTTC
CDR3aa: CASSSSSNYGYTF

v_gene: TRBV18
abundance: .
j_gene: TRBJ1-6
d_gene: TRBD1
CDR3nt: TGTGCCAGCGCCCGGGACAGAAGTTCACCCCTCCACTTT
CDR3aa: CASARDRSSPLHF

v_gene: TRBV29-1
abundance: .
j_gene: TRBJ1-2
d_gene: .
CDR3nt: TGCAGCGTAGGTGGGGGCTACACCTTC
CDR3aa: CSVGGGYTF

v_gene: TRBV30
abundance: .
j_gene: TRBJ1-4
d_gene: .
CDR3nt: TGTGCCTCGACCGGAAACCGCCCAGGCGAAAAACTGTTTTTT
CDR3aa: CASTGNRPGEKLFF

v_gene: TRBV5-5
abundance: .
j_gene: TRBJ2-1
d_gene: TRBD2
CDR3nt: TGTGCCAGCAGCCGCAACCAAGGGCGGGGGGCATACAATGAGCAGTTCTTC
CDR3aa: CASSRNQGRGAYNEQFF

v_gene: TRBV11-2
abundance: .
j_gene: TRBJ2-5
d_gene: .
CDR3nt: TGTGCCAGCAGCCGCAGCTTAATCCGAGGAGAGACCCAGTACTTC
CDR3aa: CASSRSLIRGETQYF

v_gene: TRBV5-1
abundance: once
j_gene: TRBJ1-4
d_gene: .
CDR3nt: TGCGCCAGCAGTAAGGGGGACGCAACTAATGAAAAACTGTTTTTT
CDR3aa: CASSKGDATNEKLFF

v_gene: TRBV10-2
abundance: .
j_gene: TRBJ1-5
d_gene: TRBD1
CDR3nt: TGCGCCAGCAGTGAAGTGACAGGGATCACCCAGCCCCAGCATTTT
CDR3aa: CASSEVTGITQPQHF

v_gene: TRBV19
abundance: .
j_gene: TRBJ2-3
d_gene: .
CDR3nt: TGTGCCAGTAGTAGTGCGGGAAACACAGATACGCAGTATTTT
CDR3aa: CASSSAGNTDTQYF

v_gene: TRBV11-2
abundance: few
j_gene: TRBJ1-4
d_gene: TRBD1
CDR3nt: TGTGCCAGCAGCTTAGGTCCCAGGGGGGATGAAAAACTGTTTTTT
CDR3aa: CASSLGPRGDEKLFF

v_gene: TRBV20-1
abundance: .
j_gene: TRBJ1-2
d_gene: .
CDR3nt: TGCAGTGCAACCAGGGAGAGTGGCTACACCTTC
CDR3aa: CSATRESGYTF

v_gene: TRBV15
abundance: few
j_gene: TRBJ2-1
d_gene: .
CDR3nt: TGTGCCACCAGCAGAGCACCCGGGACTCTCAAAGGGCAGTTCTTC
CDR3aa: CATSRAPGTLKGQFF

v_gene: TRBV6-1
abundance: .
j_gene: TRBJ2-1
d_gene: TRBD2
CDR3nt: TGTGCCAGCAGCCAGACTAGCGGGGGGGCTCTTGAGCAGTTCTTC
CDR3aa: CASSQTSGGALEQFF

v_gene: TRBV5-4
abundance: .
j_gene: TRBJ2-7
d_gene: TRBD1
CDR3nt: TGTGCCAGCAGCGCCAGTCCCAGGGGGCGTTTCTACGAGCAGTACTTC
CDR3aa: CASSASPRGRFYEQYF

v_gene: TRBV5-1
abundance: .
j_gene: TRBJ1-1
d_gene: .
CDR3nt: TGCGCCAGCAGCTTCACAGAAAACACTGAAGCTTTCTTT
CDR3aa: CASSFTENTEAFF